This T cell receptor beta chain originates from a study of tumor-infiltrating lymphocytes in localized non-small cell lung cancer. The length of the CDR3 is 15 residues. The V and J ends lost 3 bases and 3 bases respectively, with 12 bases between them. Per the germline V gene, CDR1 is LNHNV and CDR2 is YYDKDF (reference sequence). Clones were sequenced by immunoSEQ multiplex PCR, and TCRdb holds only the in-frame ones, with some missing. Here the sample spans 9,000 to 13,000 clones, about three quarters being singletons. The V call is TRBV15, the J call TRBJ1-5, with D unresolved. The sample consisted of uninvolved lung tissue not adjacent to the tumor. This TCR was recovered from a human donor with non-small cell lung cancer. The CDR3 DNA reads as TGTGCCACCAGCAGGTTCGGCGGGGTCAATCAGCCCCAGCATTTT. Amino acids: CATSRFGGVNQPQHF.